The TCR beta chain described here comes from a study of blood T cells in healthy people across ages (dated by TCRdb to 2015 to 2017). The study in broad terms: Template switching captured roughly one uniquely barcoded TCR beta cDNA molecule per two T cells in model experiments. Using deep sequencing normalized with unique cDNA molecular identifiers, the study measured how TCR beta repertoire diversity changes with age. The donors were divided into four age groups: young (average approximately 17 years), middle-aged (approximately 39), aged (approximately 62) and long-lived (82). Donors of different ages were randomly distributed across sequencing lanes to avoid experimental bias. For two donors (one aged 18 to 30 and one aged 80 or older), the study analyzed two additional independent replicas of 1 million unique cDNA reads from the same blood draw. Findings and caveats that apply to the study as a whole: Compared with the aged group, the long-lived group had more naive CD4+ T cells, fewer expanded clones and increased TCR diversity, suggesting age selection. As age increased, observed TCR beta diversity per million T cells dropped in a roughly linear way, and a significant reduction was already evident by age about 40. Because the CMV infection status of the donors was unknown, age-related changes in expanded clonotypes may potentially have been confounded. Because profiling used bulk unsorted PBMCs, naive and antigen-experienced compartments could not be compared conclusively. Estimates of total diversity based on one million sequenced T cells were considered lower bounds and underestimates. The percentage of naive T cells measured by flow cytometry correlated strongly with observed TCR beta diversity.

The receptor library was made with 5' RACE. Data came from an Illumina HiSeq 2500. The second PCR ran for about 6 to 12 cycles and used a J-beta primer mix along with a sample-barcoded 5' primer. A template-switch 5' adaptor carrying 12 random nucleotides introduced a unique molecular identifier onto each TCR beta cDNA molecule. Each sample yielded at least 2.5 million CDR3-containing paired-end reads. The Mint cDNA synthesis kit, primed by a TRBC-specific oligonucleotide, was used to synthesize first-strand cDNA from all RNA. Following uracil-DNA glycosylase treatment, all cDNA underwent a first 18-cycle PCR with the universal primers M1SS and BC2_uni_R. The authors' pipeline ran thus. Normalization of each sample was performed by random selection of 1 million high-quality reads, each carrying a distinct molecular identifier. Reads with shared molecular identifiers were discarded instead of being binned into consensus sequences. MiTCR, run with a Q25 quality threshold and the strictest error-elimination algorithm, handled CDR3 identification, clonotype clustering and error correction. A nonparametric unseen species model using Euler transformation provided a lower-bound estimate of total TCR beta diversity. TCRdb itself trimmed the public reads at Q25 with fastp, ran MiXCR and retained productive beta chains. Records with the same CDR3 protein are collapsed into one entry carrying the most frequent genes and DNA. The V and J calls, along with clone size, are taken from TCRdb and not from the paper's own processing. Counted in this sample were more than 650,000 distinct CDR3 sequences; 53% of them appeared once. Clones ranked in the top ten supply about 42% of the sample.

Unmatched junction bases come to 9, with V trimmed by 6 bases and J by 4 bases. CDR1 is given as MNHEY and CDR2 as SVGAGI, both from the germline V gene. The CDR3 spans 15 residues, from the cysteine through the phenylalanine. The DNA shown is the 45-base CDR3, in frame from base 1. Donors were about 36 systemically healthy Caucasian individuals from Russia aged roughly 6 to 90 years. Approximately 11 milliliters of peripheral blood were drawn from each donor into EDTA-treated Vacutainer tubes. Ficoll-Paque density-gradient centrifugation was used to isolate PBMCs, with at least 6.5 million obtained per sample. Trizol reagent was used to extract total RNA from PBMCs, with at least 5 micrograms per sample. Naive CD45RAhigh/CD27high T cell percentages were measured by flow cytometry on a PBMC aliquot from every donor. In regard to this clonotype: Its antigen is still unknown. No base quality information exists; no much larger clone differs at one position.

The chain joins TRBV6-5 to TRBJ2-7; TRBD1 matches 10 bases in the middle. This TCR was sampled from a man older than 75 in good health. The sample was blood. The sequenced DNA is TGTGCCAGCAGCCGGAAGACAGGGGGCTGGTACGAGCAGTACTTC. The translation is CASSRKTGGWYEQYF.